The 32 T cell receptor beta chains reported below all come from one sample, sequenced in a study of shared clonotypes between healthy human individuals. Profiled with immunoSEQ multiplex PCR; TCRdb holds only in-frame clones, not every one. The sample consists of about 480,000 clones, around 79% of them appearing once. Specimen: PBMCs. Every receptor here comes from a woman aged 40 to 55 in good health. Some clones in this sample may be carry-over from other donors' samples.

With regard to this clone: Other nucleotide sequences from this sample produce the same CDR3. The chain uses TRBV14 and TRBJ1-3; no definite D call. With 2 bases removed from V and 4 bases from J, the gap between germline ends came to 9 bases. The CDR3 spans 14 residues. CDR1 SGHDN and CDR2 FVKESK come from the germline V gene. The CDR3 DNA is TGTGCCAGCAGCCAATCCGGGTCCGGAAACACCATATATTTT. This translates into CASSQSGSGNTIYF.

J is TRBJ2-7 and V is TRBV4-1; 7 bases fit TRBD2. Looked up from germline, CDR1 is MGHRA and CDR2 is YSYEKL. V was pared by 1 base and J by 6 bases, with 6 bases of the junction left unmatched. The length of the CDR3 is 14 residues. Here the CDR3 DNA reads TGCGCCAGCAGCCAAGGCCTGCGGGGGACCGAGCAGTACTTC. Its translation: CASSQGLRGTEQYF.

This sequence joins TRBV4-3 and TRBJ2-1; TRBD2 might be the D (6 bases). V lost 3 bases to trimming and J lost 0 bases, with 15 bases between them. Germline lookup yields CDR1 LGHNA and CDR2 YSLEER. This CDR3 has 17 residues. CDR3 DNA: TGCGCCAGCAGCCAGGGTAGTGGCGGGGACTCCTACAATGAGCAGTTCTTC. It specifies CASSQGSGGDSYNEQFF.

The chain uses TRBV7-2 and TRBJ2-5; 7 bases match TRBD2. Trimming at V came to 2 bases and at J to 3 bases, leaving 6 bases not matched to a gene. Looked up from germline, CDR1 is SGHTA and CDR2 is FQGNSA. The CDR3 is 15 amino acids. The DNA of the CDR3 is TGTGCCAGCAGCTTAAACGCGGGAGTAGAAGAGACCCAGTACTTC. Translating it yields CASSLNAGVEETQYF.

The chain is built from TRBV2 and TRBJ1-1; D gene unclear. Germline V lookup: CDR1 SNHLY, CDR2 FYNNEI. This CDR3 is built from 12 residues. The germline V and J ends were trimmed by 4 bases and 3 bases, with 6 bases remaining between them. In DNA form, the CDR3 reads TGTGCCAGCAGTGTCTTGGACACTGAAGCTTTCTTT. Translating it yields CASSVLDTEAFF.

This chain connects TRBV5-6 to TRBJ1-6; D is uncertain. There are 15 residues in the CDR3. The V and J ends lost 0 bases and 5 bases respectively, with 9 bases between them. Germline V gives CDR1 SGHDT, CDR2 YYEEEE. This CDR3 reads CASSLGAGDNSPLHF. As DNA, the CDR3 is TGTGCCAGCAGCTTGGGGGCGGGAGATAATTCACCCCTCCACTTT.

This clone was observed a few times. CDR3 protein: CASSYSAENIQYF. CDR3 in DNA: TGTGCCAGCAGTTACTCGGCGGAAAACATTCAGTACTTC. The chain joins TRBV6-5 to TRBJ2-4; D uncertain. CDR1 and CDR2 (germline): MNHEY, SVGAGI. Trimming removed 0 bases at V and 5 bases at J, with 5 bases between. This CDR3 is 13 amino acids long.

This clone was seen more than once but under ten times. The rearrangement links TRBV5-8 to TRBJ2-5; TRBD1 agrees at 8 bases. V lost 3 bases to trimming and J lost 5 bases; unmatched junction nucleotides: 3. Per the germline V gene, CDR1 is SGHTS and CDR2 is YDEGEE. The CDR3 consists of 13 residues. CDR3 sequence: CASSSGGRETQYF. CDR3 coding DNA: TGTGCCAGCAGCTCAGGGGGCCGGGAGACCCAGTACTTC. Together with reference TRBV5-8 and TRBJ2-5, the CDR3 gives the full variable domain: EAGVTQSPTHLIKTRGQQATLRCSPISGHTSVYWYQQALGLGLQFLLWYDEGEERNRGNFPPRFSGRQFPNYSSELNVNALELEDSALYLCASSSGGRETQYFGPGTRLLVL.

The V gene is TRBV11-2, the J gene TRBJ2-2, with D possibly TRBD2 on 5 matching bases. Per the germline V gene, CDR1 is SGHAT and CDR2 is FQNNGV. Trimming shortened V by 1 base and J by 5 bases, and 8 bases separated the two germline ends. The CDR3 contains 14 residues. Written as DNA, the CDR3 is TGTGCCAGCAGCTTAGTTCGGGGTACCGGGGAGCTGTTTTTT. It specifies CASSLVRGTGELFF. The full variable domain, in which reference TRBV11-2 and TRBJ2-2 provide the parts outside the CDR3, is EAGVAQSPRYKIIEKRQSVAFWCNPISGHATLYWYQQILGQGPKLLIQFQNNGVVDDSQLPKDRFSAERLKGVDSTLKIQPAKLEDSAVYLCASSLVRGTGELFFGEGSRLTVL.

The chain is built from TRBV5-4 and TRBJ2-7, with 7 bases lining up with TRBD2. CDR1 SGHNT and CDR2 YYREEE come from the germline V gene (reference sequence). This CDR3 is 15 amino acids long. Losses at the gene ends were 0 bases for V and 7 bases for J; bases not matched to a gene: 10. CDR3 sequence: CASSLEVAGVGEQYF. In nucleotides, the CDR3 is TGTGCCAGCAGCTTGGAGGTGGCGGGAGTTGGTGAGCAGTACTTC.

The rearrangement links TRBV2 to TRBJ2-5; D not resolved. V was shortened by 4 bases and J by 1 base, with 1 base between the two germline ends. Germline loops: CDR1 SNHLY, CDR2 FYNNEI. The CDR3 runs to 11 residues. CDR3 DNA sequence: TGTGCCAGCAGTGGCCAAGAGACCCAGTACTTC. Translating it yields CASSGQETQYF. Using reference TRBV2 and TRBJ2-5 for the parts outside the CDR3, the full variable domain is EPEVTQTPSHQVTQMGQEVILRCVPISNHLYFYWYRQILGQKVEFLVSFYNNEISEKSEIFDDQFSVERPDGSNFTLKIRSTKLEDSAMYFCASSGQETQYFGPGTRLLVL.

The chain employs TRBV7-2 and TRBJ2-1; unclear D gene. Trimming shortened V by 7 bases and J by 8 bases, and 6 bases separated the two germline ends. There are 10 residues in the CDR3. In germline, CDR1 is SGHTA, CDR2 FQGNSA. The CDR3 DNA reads TGTGCCAGCAATATATATGAGCAGTTCTTC. It specifies CASNIYEQFF.

This clone was seen more than once but under ten times. The V gene is TRBV5-1, the J gene TRBJ2-5, with D possibly being TRBD1 (7 bases). Trimming took off 1 base at V and 0 bases at J, with 10 bases between the two ends. The CDR3 totals 15 residues. The germline gives CDR1 SGHRS, CDR2 YFSETQ. The CDR3 DNA sequence: TGCGCCAGCAGCTTGCAGGGGGGCCACCAAGAGACCCAGTACTTC. Amino acids: CASSLQGGHQETQYF.

Comment on this clone: The sample holds other DNA sequences that translate to the same CDR3. This chain connects TRBV7-9 to TRBJ2-7; 8 nucleotides agree with TRBD1. The CDR3 length is 14 residues. The ends lost 5 bases at V and 3 bases at J; junction bases unmatched: 6. CDR1 is SEHNR and CDR2 is FQNEAQ in the germline V gene (reference sequence). This CDR3 is CASSLGTGNYEQYF. DNA of the CDR3: TGTGCCAGCAGCCTGGGGACAGGCAACTACGAGCAGTACTTC.

In its sample, this clone was seen a few times. V usage is TRBV19 and J usage is TRBJ1-1, with 10 nucleotides matching TRBD1. The germline gives CDR1 LNHDA, CDR2 SQIVND (reference sequence). CDR3 size: 14 residues. V lost 4 bases, J lost 6 bases, and 5 bases stayed unmatched. This chain's CDR3 is CASSRDRGGSEAFF. CDR3 bases: TGTGCCAGTAGTAGGGACAGGGGTGGCTCTGAAGCTTTCTTT.

V gene TRBV7-3 combines with J gene TRBJ2-1, with D possibly matching TRBD2 (6 bases). Germline CDR1 reads SGHTA; CDR2 reads FQGTGA. The CDR3 runs to 15 residues. Trimming cost V 6 bases and J 4 bases, with 16 bases left between them. The CDR3 nucleotides read TGTGCCAGCAGTCTCTCGGGAGCGAATTACAATGAGCAGTTCTTC. This translates into CASSLSGANYNEQFF. Full variable domain (missing parts from reference TRBV7-3 and TRBJ2-1): GAGVSQTPSNKVTEKGKYVELRCDPISGHTALYWYRQSLGQGPEFLIYFQGTGAADDSGLPNDRFFAVRPEGSVSTLKIQRTERGDSAVYLCASSLSGANYNEQFFGPGTRLTVL.

This chain's CDR3 is CATRTGTYEQYF. The CDR3 nucleotides read TGTGCCACCAGGACAGGGACCTACGAGCAGTACTTC. The V gene is TRBV6-5, the J gene TRBJ2-7; TRBD1 matches at 8 bases. Germline V gene lookup returns CDR1 MNHEY and CDR2 SVGAGI. J gave up 2 bases and V 10 bases, and 4 bases lay outside the gene matches. The CDR3 has 12 residues.

This clone has a single count. This sequence joins TRBV5-1 and TRBJ1-4, with D possibly matching TRBD1 (5 bases). V lost 4 bases to trimming and J lost 4 bases, with 11 bases between them. The CDR3 is 14 amino acids. CDR1 is SGHRS and CDR2 is YFSETQ in the germline V gene. CDR3 amino acids: CASSLTVNNEKLFF. For the CDR3, the DNA is TGCGCCAGCAGCCTGACAGTAAATAATGAAAAACTGTTTTTT.

The genes are TRBV9 and TRBJ2-7; 10 nucleotides agree with TRBD2. The germline V gene has CDR1 SGDLS and CDR2 YYNGEE. The trim removed 3 bases at V and 2 bases at J, leaving 5 bases unmatched. The CDR3 contains 15 residues. The CDR3 nucleotides read TGTGCCAGCAGCGCCGGACTAGCGGTAACCTACGAGCAGTACTTC. The encoded protein is CASSAGLAVTYEQYF. The full variable domain, in which reference TRBV9 and TRBJ2-7 provide the parts outside the CDR3, is DSGVTQTPKHLITATGQRVTLRCSPRSGDLSVYWYQQSLDQGLQFLIQYYNGEERAKGNILERFSAQQFPDLHSELNLSSLELGDSALYFCASSAGLAVTYEQYFGPGTRLTVT.

The gene calls are TRBV5-1 and TRBJ1-4, with TRBD1 matching 8 bases. Losses at the gene ends were 5 bases for V and 4 bases for J; bases not matched to a gene: 7. Looked up from germline, CDR1 is SGHRS and CDR2 is YFSETQ. The CDR3 loop spans 15 amino acids. DNA of the CDR3: TGCGCCAGCAGTTATATGACAGGGGATAATGAAAAACTGTTTTTT. Translation: CASSYMTGDNEKLFF.

This clone occurred once. The chain joins TRBV2 to TRBJ2-1; D is perhaps TRBD2 (6 bases). V was trimmed by 1 base and J by 2 bases, leaving 12 bases between them. The CDR3 is made up of 16 amino acids. CDR1 is SNHLY, CDR2 FYNNEI, per germline. The CDR3 region has the DNA TGTGCCAGCAGTGAAGGAAGGTCGGGAGCCTACAATGAGCAGTTCTTC. Encoded protein: CASSEGRSGAYNEQFF. The variable domain in full, with the rest retrieved from reference TRBV2 and TRBJ2-1, is EPEVTQTPSHQVTQMGQEVILRCVPISNHLYFYWYRQILGQKVEFLVSFYNNEISEKSEIFDDQFSVERPDGSNFTLKIRSTKLEDSAMYFCASSEGRSGAYNEQFFGPGTRLTVL.

This clone came up once. The V call is TRBV6-5, the J call TRBJ1-5; tentatively, D is TRBD1 (6 bases). The germline CDR1 and CDR2 sequences are MNHEY and SVGAGI. This CDR3 is built from 16 residues. V lost 2 bases and J 2 bases, leaving 13 bases between the germline ends. The CDR3 DNA follows: TGTGCCAGCAGTTACGCCAGGGGAAGCGGCAATCAGCCCCAGCATTTT. Protein: CASSYARGSGNQPQHF.

The rearrangement links TRBV19 to TRBJ2-7; D unresolved. This CDR3 has 14 amino acids. Trimming stripped 1 base from V and 3 bases from J, with 10 bases between. Germline assignment: CDR1 LNHDA and CDR2 SQIVND (reference sequence). CDR3 DNA: TGTGCCAGTAGTATAGGCTATCAGAGCTACGAGCAGTACTTC. Its protein product is CASSIGYQSYEQYF.

The rearrangement uses TRBV28 and TRBJ1-3, with 9 bases identical to TRBD1. V lost 4 bases, J lost 5 bases, and 6 bases stayed unmatched. Per germline, CDR1 MDHEN and CDR2 SYDVKM. The CDR3 runs to 15 residues. Here the CDR3 DNA reads TGTGCCAGCAGTTCCCACACAGGGGGCAGAAACACCATATATTTT. Its translation is CASSSHTGGRNTIYF.

The V gene is TRBV10-2, the J gene TRBJ2-1; no firm D call. The V gene's germline CDR1 is WSHSY and CDR2 SAAADI. The CDR3 totals 15 residues. With 3 bases removed from V and 0 bases from J, the gap between germline ends came to 9 bases. The CDR3 coding sequence is TGCGCCAGCAGTGATCCGGGTTTCTCCTACAATGAGCAGTTCTTC. Its protein is CASSDPGFSYNEQFF.

This clone came up once. The rearrangement joins TRBV7-9 to TRBJ2-5, with D hard to call. The CDR3 is 15 residues long. V lost 3 bases and J lost 1, with 12 bases in between. CDR1 is SEHNR and CDR2 is FQNEAQ in the germline V gene (reference sequence). The CDR3 sequence: CASSLGSWGQETQYF. CDR3 in DNA: TGTGCCAGCAGCTTGGGTAGCTGGGGCCAAGAGACCCAGTACTTC.

V is TRBV5-1 and J is TRBJ1-5, with D unresolved. The CDR3 loop spans 13 amino acids. Per germline, CDR1 SGHRS and CDR2 YFSETQ. The V and J ends lost 0 bases and 6 bases respectively, with 7 bases between them. For the CDR3, the DNA is TGCGCCAGCAGCTTGGATGGGAGTCAGCCCCAGCATTTT. Translating gives CASSLDGSQPQHF.

The chain joins TRBV7-6 to TRBJ2-7; D gene uncertain. CDR1 is SGHVS, CDR2 FNYEAQ, per germline. Trimming stripped 0 bases from V and 3 bases from J, with 9 bases between. This CDR3 contains 14 residues. Here the CDR3 reads CASSLAGKNYEQYF. CDR3 in DNA: TGTGCCAGCAGCTTAGCTGGTAAAAACTACGAGCAGTACTTC.

The genes are TRBV7-8 and TRBJ1-4; the D is unclear. The V gene's germline CDR1 is SGHVS and CDR2 FQNEAQ. Trimming shortened V by 5 bases and J by 12 bases, and 16 bases separated the two germline ends. This CDR3 has 13 amino acids. CDR3 in DNA: TGTGCCAGCAGCCCGAGGGTCGTGACGGAACTGTTTTTT. Protein sequence: CASSPRVVTELFF.

The chain has TRBV15 and TRBJ2-3, with D possibly matching TRBD2 (6 bases). Trimming took 6 bases from V and 1 from J, leaving 14 bases between them. The germline V gene encodes CDR1 LNHNV and CDR2 YYDKDF (reference sequence). This CDR3 spans 15 amino acids. The CDR3 protein is CATRGAGLRTDTQYF. The CDR3 DNA reads TGTGCCACCAGGGGCGCGGGACTCCGCACAGATACGCAGTATTTT.

The chain combines TRBV5-1 with TRBJ2-5, with D perhaps matching TRBD2 (7 bases). Germline V gene sequence: CDR1 SGHRS, CDR2 YFSETQ. V lost 5 bases and J lost 1, with 15 bases in between. CDR3 length equals 15 residues. The CDR3 protein is CASRQQGGGQETQYF. CDR3 bases: TGCGCCAGCAGGCAACAGGGAGGGGGCCAAGAGACCCAGTACTTC.

This clone is a singleton in its sample. The junction and the germline gene differ at one end; a read error may be behind it. The rearrangement joins TRBV7-7 to TRBJ2-2; TRBD2 might be the D (5 bases). There are 15 residues in the CDR3. Germline CDR1 reads SSHAT; CDR2 reads FNYEAQ (reference sequence). The DNA for the CDR3 is TGTGCTAGCAGCTCCCCGGACTCGAACACCGGGGAGCTGTTTTTT. Amino acids: CASSSPDSNTGELFF.